Listed below are T cell receptor beta chains from one sample, sequenced in a study of human T cells and chemical hapten exposure. Each CDR3 protein gets one entry after TCRdb re-called the RACE reads with MiXCR. The sample includes 300,000 to 350,000 distinct CDR3 sequences, around 7% of them seen just once. The specimen comprised whole blood, sampled in connection with sensitization to the hapten diphenylcyclopropenone (DPC). The origin of the receptors is a woman aged 18 to 35 with alopecia areata. Some clones in this sample may be carry-over from other donors' samples. CDR3s include the opening cysteine and the closing phenylalanine or tryptophan. A D gene is named only where the DNA matches it firmly. Only some rows state a clone size, as once, few, many or a class for expanded clones.

clone size	D gene	J gene	V gene	CDR3 protein	CDR3 DNA
many	NA	TRBJ2-5	TRBV7-6	CASSSNAGRETQYF	TGTGCCAGCAGCTCGAATGCGGGTCGGGAGACCCAGTACTTC
many	NA	TRBJ1-4	TRBV10-3	CAISQGEKLFF	TGTGCCATCAGTCAAGGTGAAAAACTGTTTTTT
few	NA	TRBJ1-6	TRBV18	CASSPPSDSRSPLHF	TGTGCCAGCTCACCACCGTCGGACAGCAGGTCACCCCTCCACTTT
many	NA	TRBJ2-7	TRBV12-3/TRBV12-4	CASRPGLTGTREQYF	TGTGCCAGCAGGCCGGGACTCACAGGGACGCGCGAGCAGTACTTC
many	TRBD1	TRBJ1-3	TRBV6-2/TRBV6-3	CASGTDSGNTIYF	TGTGCCAGCGGGACAGACTCTGGAAACACCATATATTTT
many	TRBD2	TRBJ2-7	TRBV5-1	CASSLGLAGGWQYF	TGCGCCAGCAGCTTGGGACTAGCGGGGGGATGGCAGTACTTC
few	NA	TRBJ2-1	TRBV10-3	CAITARRGNSYNEQFF	TGTGCCATCACCGCCCGCCGGGGAAACTCCTACAATGAGCAGTTCTTC
once	NA	TRBJ1-2	TRBV6-5	CASSYSGLLPGAYGYTF	TGTGCCAGCAGTTACTCAGGCTTGTTACCAGGGGCCTATGGCTACACCTTC
many	TRBD1	TRBJ2-2	TRBV20-1	CSAPDRANTGELFF	TGCAGTGCTCCTGACAGGGCGAACACCGGGGAGCTGTTTTTT
many	NA	TRBJ2-2	TRBV18	CASQNTGELFF	TGTGCCAGCCAGAACACCGGGGAGCTGTTTTTT
NA	NA	TRBJ1-6	TRBV4-2	CASSRVEGHLNSPLHF	TGTGCCAGCAGCCGAGTTGAGGGGCACCTTAATTCACCCCTCCACTTT
few	TRBD1	TRBJ2-7	TRBV7-8	CASSPGQGLRNEQYF	TGTGCCAGCAGCCCGGGACAGGGATTGAGGAACGAGCAGTACTTC
few	TRBD1	TRBJ1-6	TRBV7-2	CASSSRQGANSPLHF	TGTGCCAGCAGCAGTAGACAGGGGGCAAATTCACCCCTCCACTTT
many	NA	TRBJ1-6	TRBV29-1	CSVRGDLNSPLHF	TGCAGCGTTAGGGGTGACCTTAATTCACCCCTCCACTTT
many	NA	TRBJ2-3	TRBV18	CASSQGQSRTDTQYF	TGTGCCAGCTCACAAGGACAGTCCCGCACAGATACGCAGTATTTT
many	NA	TRBJ2-7	TRBV4-2	CASSQDLTAYEQYF	TGTGCCAGCAGCCAAGATTTAACAGCCTACGAGCAGTACTTC
NA	TRBD2	TRBJ2-3	TRBV24-1	CATSDWEGSTDTQYF	TGTGCCACCAGTGATTGGGAGGGTAGCACAGATACGCAGTATTTT
NA	NA	TRBJ2-5	TRBV7-8	CASTPGYQETQYF	TGTGCCAGTACCCCAGGGTACCAAGAGACCCAGTACTTC
NA	TRBD1	TRBJ1-6	TRBV6-5	CASSREPGQGESPLHF	TGTGCCAGCAGTAGGGAACCGGGACAGGGAGAATCACCCCTCCACTTT
NA	NA	TRBJ1-2	TRBV20-1	CSARGGTDYGYTF	TGCAGTGCTAGAGGAGGGACTGACTATGGCTACACCTTC
NA	TRBD2	TRBJ2-7	TRBV6-5	CASSYSGTSGGEQYF	TGTGCCAGCAGTTACTCGGGGACTAGCGGAGGCGAGCAGTACTTC
many	TRBD1	TRBJ2-2	TRBV6-5	CASSQSGGGNTGELFF	TGTGCCAGCAGTCAGTCAGGGGGCGGGAACACCGGGGAGCTGTTTTTT